A single sample is the source of the 23 T cell receptor beta chains below, sequenced in a study of kidney transplant recipient with SARS-CoV-2 infection. TCRdb ran MiXCR on the reads and lists one entry per CDR3 protein. Of 200,000 to 300,000 distinct CDR3 sequences in the sample, around 30% are singletons; the top ten hold less than 8.5%. The sequences come from a blood sample, collected at baseline and on day 111 from a kidney transplant recipient. The receptors shown here come from a male patient aged 30 to 39 who had COVID-19 and was a kidney transplant recipient. Some T cells may possibly be graft donor cells.

This clonotype has at least ten counts. The rearrangement joins TRBV10-2 to TRBJ2-7; 8 nucleotides line up with TRBD1. Looked up from germline, CDR1 is WSHSY and CDR2 is SAAADI. The CDR3 length is 13 residues. Trimming at V came to 7 bases and at J to 2 bases, leaving 4 bases not matched to a gene. CDR3 DNA sequence: TGCGCCAGCATTGGGACAGGTCCCTACGAGCAGTACTTC. Translating gives CASIGTGPYEQYF.

This clonotype was detected many times. This chain connects TRBV7-1 to TRBJ1-2; no clear D gene. TRBV7-1 belongs to the ORF category, with a function that is uncertain. The CDR3 runs to 17 residues. V was cut by 5 bases and J by 4 bases, with 23 bases left in between. DNA for the CDR3: TGTGCCAGCAGCCTAATGAGTCACGAGGGAAAGACCTATGGCTACACCTTC. This sequence encodes CASSLMSHEGKTYGYTF.

This clonotype was seen ten or more times. V and J are TRBV12-3 or TRBV12-4 and TRBJ1-2; no firm D call. The V gene lost 4 bases and the J gene lost 2 bases, with 5 bases spanning the gap. CDR3 length: 12 residues. The CDR3 DNA reads as TGTGCCAGCAGTTCGGTCAACTATGGCTACACCTTC. Its translation: CASSSVNYGYTF.

This clonotype was counted at least ten times. Here the CDR3 reads CASSCWGDLGKTYGYTF. The DNA for the CDR3 is TGTGCCAGCAGCTGTTGGGGCGATCTCGGAAAGACCTATGGCTACACCTTC. The V gene is TRBV11-3, the J gene TRBJ1-2; D is perhaps TRBD1 (5 bases). Germline CDR1 reads SGHNT; CDR2 reads YENEEA. The CDR3 covers 17 residues. V lost 4 bases to trimming and J lost 4 bases, with 22 bases between them.

This clonotype came up many times. The J gene is TRBJ1-2, the V gene TRBV3-1, with unresolved D. With 5 bases removed from V and 4 bases from J, the gap between germline ends came to 23 bases. This CDR3 comprises 17 residues. The germline V gene encodes CDR1 LGHDT and CDR2 YNNKEL (reference sequence). CDR3: CASSEIGTLRKTYGYTF. The DNA for the CDR3 is TGTGCCAGCAGCGAAATCGGCACCCTTCGAAAGACCTATGGCTACACCTTC.

There are many counts of this clonotype. The chain is built from TRBV11-1 and TRBJ1-1; a possible D gene is TRBD1 (6 bases). Looked up from germline, CDR1 is SGHAT and CDR2 is FQDESV (reference sequence). CDR3 length equals 15 residues. Trimming pared 3 bases from V and 1 base from J, leaving 12 bases between. CDR3 coding DNA: TGTGCCAGCAGCTTCCGGACAGACCGGAACACTGAAGCTTTCTTT. Its translation is CASSFRTDRNTEAFF. The full variable domain, with the rest looked up from reference TRBV11-1 and TRBJ1-1, is EAEVAQSPRYKITEKSQAVAFWCDPISGHATLYWYRQILGQGPELLVQFQDESVVDDSQLPKDRFSAERLKGVDSTLKIQPAELGDSAMYLCASSFRTDRNTEAFFGQGTRLTVV.

There are many counts of this clonotype. V usage is TRBV4-1 and J usage is TRBJ2-4; D assignment may be TRBD1 or TRBD2 (6 bases each). V was cut by 3 bases and J by 9 bases, with 9 bases left in between. The CDR3 consists of 12 residues. Germline CDR1 MGHRA, CDR2 YSYEKL. The CDR3 sequence is CASSHGGPIQYF. CDR3 coding DNA: TGCGCCAGCAGCCATGGGGGGCCCATTCAGTACTTC.

The chain combines TRBV5-8 with TRBJ2-3, with D possibly being TRBD1 (6 bases). Germline V gene sequence: CDR1 SGHTS, CDR2 YDEGEE. V was clipped by 5 bases and J by 4 bases, with 14 bases between them. The CDR3 extends over 14 amino acids. In nucleotides, the CDR3 is TGTGCCAGCAGTTCAGGGGTGTATTCAGATACGCAGTATTTT. This codes for CASSSGVYSDTQYF.

In this sample, this clonotype turned up many times. The chain is built from TRBV7-6 and TRBJ1-2; D not resolved. Germline-derived CDR1 and CDR2 are SGHVS and FNYEAQ. The V end was cut by 5 bases, the J end by 4 bases, with 23 bases between. The CDR3 runs 17 residues. CDR3 nucleotides: TGTGCCAGCAGCGAATTATGTGAATCTCGAAAGACCTATGGCTACACCTTC. Protein: CASSELCESRKTYGYTF.

Ten or more counts support this clonotype. The genes are TRBV11-2 and TRBJ1-2; unclear D gene. This CDR3 spans 17 amino acids. Germline V gene lookup returns CDR1 SGHAT and CDR2 FQNNGV. V lost 4 bases, J lost 4 bases, and 22 bases lay in between. In DNA, the CDR3 is TGTGCCAGCAGCTGCTACTCAACAAGCAGAAAGACCTATGGCTACACCTTC. This translates into CASSCYSTSRKTYGYTF.

Concerning this clonotype: A far larger clone is a single base away, which makes a read error likely. The genes are TRBV2 and TRBJ2-5, with D unclear. The CDR3 has 14 residues. Per the germline V gene, CDR1 is SNHLY and CDR2 is FYNNEI. DNA for the CDR3: TGTGCCAGCAGGGAGACGGGCGACTCCTACGAGCAGCACTTC. Its protein product is CASRETGDSYEQHF.

Regarding this clonotype: This may be a read error, as it is one base from a much larger clone. The genes are TRBV19 and TRBJ2-7; no definite D call. The CDR3 is 13 amino acids. Germline V CDR1 and CDR2: LNHDA, SQIVND (reference sequence). CDR3 protein: CASSTKASCEQYF. CDR3 coding DNA: TGTGCCAGTAGTACAAAGGCGTCCTGCGAGCAGTACTTC.

As concerns this clonotype: A read error may explain this, as a much larger clone is one base away. This chain uses TRBV7-9 with TRBJ2-7; D might be TRBD2 (5 bases). The CDR3 is 13 amino acids. The V and J ends lost 4 bases and 2 bases respectively, with 9 bases between them. Germline V gene data show CDR1 as SEHNR and CDR2 as FQNEAQ (reference sequence). The CDR3 DNA reads as TGTGCCAGCAGCTCCGAGGAGGCCTACGAGCAGTACTTC. As protein: CASSSEEAYEQYF.

There are many counts of this clonotype. The chain recombines TRBV7-2 with TRBJ1-4; weak D call: TRBD1 (5 bases). This CDR3 is built from 14 residues. Germline CDR1 SGHTA, CDR2 FQGNSA. The germline V and J ends were trimmed by 6 bases and 3 bases, with 11 bases remaining between them. CDR3 in amino acids: CASRRGSANEKLFF. The CDR3 DNA reads as TGTGCCAGCAGGAGGGGATCGGCTAATGAAAAACTGTTTTTT.

This clonotype was observed many times. J is TRBJ1-2 and V is TRBV3-1; D remains unclear. The germline V and J ends were trimmed by 5 bases and 4 bases, with 23 bases remaining between them. The length of the CDR3 is 17 residues. Per germline, CDR1 LGHDT and CDR2 YNNKEL (reference sequence). The chain's CDR3 is CASSGVFTLRKTYGYTF. The CDR3 DNA is TGTGCCAGCAGCGGTGTCTTCACCCTTCGAAAGACCTATGGCTACACCTTC.

The table lists this clonotype with a few counts. The chain has TRBV19 and TRBJ2-1; tentative D call: TRBD2 (5 bases). The CDR3 has 15 amino acids. Trimming stripped 6 bases from V and 6 bases from J, with 18 bases between. CDR1 and CDR2 from the germline V gene are LNHDA and SQIVND (reference sequence). The CDR3: CASRESFPEGNEQFF. In DNA form, the CDR3 reads TGTGCCAGTAGAGAGAGCTTCCCTGAGGGCAATGAGCAGTTCTTC.

This clonotype was observed at least ten times. The genes are TRBV11-1 and TRBJ2-2; 10 nucleotides line up with TRBD1. CDR1 is SGHAT and CDR2 is FQDESV in the germline V gene (reference sequence). J was trimmed by 7 bases and V by 7 bases; bases with no gene match: 9. The CDR3 consists of 15 residues. The chain's CDR3 is CASTLRDRGGGELFF. The CDR3, as DNA: TGTGCCAGCACTCTCCGGGACAGGGGCGGCGGGGAGCTGTTTTTT.

This clonotype was observed many times. The V and J genes are TRBV6-5 and TRBJ1-5, with 9 bases matching TRBD1. Germline V gene lookup returns CDR1 MNHEY and CDR2 SVGAGI. This CDR3 spans 15 amino acids. The ends lost 6 bases at V and 5 bases at J; junction bases unmatched: 8. DNA for the CDR3: TGTGCCAGCAGCCCACAGGGGGCCAGCCATCAGCCCCAGCATTTT. This codes for CASSPQGASHQPQHF.

In regard to this clonotype: This could be a read error, since a much larger clone is one nucleotide away. The chain couples TRBV24-1 to TRBJ2-1; D might be TRBD1 (7 bases). Germline V gene sequence: CDR1 KGHDR, CDR2 SFDVKD. The length of the CDR3 is 16 residues. The CDR3 nucleotides read TGTACCACCAGTGATAGGACAGGAGGGGGTTACAATGAGCAGTTCTTC. Protein sequence: CTTSDRTGGGYNEQFF.

This clonotype came up many times. The chain links TRBV7-2 to TRBJ1-2; unclear D gene. V lost 5 bases and J 4 bases, leaving 23 bases between the germline ends. Germline V gene sequence: CDR1 SGHTA, CDR2 FQGNSA. The CDR3 is 17 amino acids. This chain's CDR3 is CASSVFRRDGKTYGYTF. CDR3 sequence (DNA): TGTGCCAGCAGCGTGTTCCGCAGAGACGGAAAGACCTATGGCTACACCTTC.

Comments on this clonotype: A much larger clone sits a single nucleotide away, making a read error possible. The genes are TRBV23-1 and TRBJ1-2; D not certain. TRBV23-1 is identified as an open reading frame with a role that is uncertain. The CDR3 loop spans 17 amino acids. V dropped 5 bases and J dropped 4 bases, with 23 bases sitting between them. The CDR3 DNA follows: TGCGCCAGCAGTGAGTTTGGGCTACGCAGAAAGACCTATGGCTACACCTTC. Its translation is CASSEFGLRRKTYGYTF.

This clonotype showed up many times. V usage is TRBV30 and J usage is TRBJ1-2; no clear D gene. The CDR3 runs 16 residues. Germline V gene sequence: CDR1 GTSNPN, CDR2 SVGIG (reference sequence). V was cut by 4 bases and J by 4 bases, with 22 bases left in between. The CDR3 DNA sequence: TGTGCCTGGATGCGGATGCGTTATAGAAAGACCTATGGCTACACCTTC. Translated: CAWMRMRYRKTYGYTF.

For this clonotype: A read error may be the cause here, since a much bigger clone is one base away. V gene TRBV19 combines with J gene TRBJ1-5; D remains unclear. Germline V CDR1 and CDR2: LNHDA, SQIVND (reference sequence). This CDR3 is built from 15 residues. CDR3 sequence: CASSSPGISNQSQHF. The CDR3 DNA reads as TGTGCCAGTAGTTCTCCGGGGATAAGCAATCAGTCCCAGCATTTT.